The 30 T cell receptor beta chains reported below all come from one sample, sequenced in a study of blood T cell repertoires in COVID-19. The protocol was immunoSEQ multiplex PCR, while the TCRdb copy is restricted to in-frame clones and leaves out a portion. The table includes around 250,000 clones, approximately 88% detected once. Sequencing was carried out using PBMCs or T cells enriched from blood (not recorded which). The receptors derive from a woman aged 40 to 55 who had been exposed to COVID-19.

V usage is TRBV6-5 and J usage is TRBJ1-2, with 8 bases fitting TRBD1. With 2 bases clipped from V and 4 bases from J, the junction kept 6 bases outside the gene matches. CDR1 is MNHEY and CDR2 is SVGAGI in the germline V gene. The CDR3 length is 15 residues. DNA of the CDR3: TGTGCCAGCAGTTACGGACAGGGTGCGGCCTATGGCTACACCTTC. Translating gives CASSYGQGAAYGYTF.

The chain employs TRBV7-3 and TRBJ2-5, with TRBD1 identical over 8 bases. This CDR3 spans 13 amino acids. Trimming removed 5 bases from V and 9 bases from J; junction bases left unmatched: 8. From germline, CDR1 is SGHTA and CDR2 FQGTGA. The CDR3 DNA is TGTGCCAGCAGCCCGGGACTCAGGGGGCCCCAGTACTTC. This translates into CASSPGLRGPQYF.

This chain uses TRBV24-1 with TRBJ2-1, with 7 bases aligning to TRBD1. CDR1 and CDR2 (germline): KGHDR, SFDVKD. V dropped 9 bases and J dropped 10; count of bases not matched to a gene: 11. This CDR3 is built from 13 residues. The CDR3 nucleotides are TGTGCCACCGGACGGGACAGCGGCCTAGAGCAGTTCTTC. Its protein product is CATGRDSGLEQFF.

The chain has TRBV6-1 and TRBJ1-6; D unresolved. V was shortened by 2 bases and J by 7 bases, with 12 bases between the two germline ends. There are 15 residues in the CDR3. Germline CDR1 reads MNHNS; CDR2 reads SASEGT. In DNA form, the CDR3 reads TGTGCCAGCAGTGAATTCAAGTCTAAAAATTCACCCCTCCACTTT. It encodes CASSEFKSKNSPLHF.

To note about this clone: Other DNA sequences within the sample encode an identical CDR3. V usage is TRBV12-3 or TRBV12-4 and J usage is TRBJ2-5; tentative D call: TRBD2 (5 bases). The CDR3 is made up of 13 amino acids. Trimming shortened V by 3 bases and J by 3 bases, and 8 bases separated the two germline ends. The CDR3 reads CASSFRGEETQYF. The CDR3 DNA sequence: TGTGCCAGCAGTTTTCGGGGAGAAGAGACCCAGTACTTC.

V is TRBV27 and J is TRBJ2-2; the D gene is possibly TRBD2 (5 bases). With 3 bases removed from V and 4 bases from J, the gap between germline ends came to 9 bases. The CDR3 contains 14 residues. The germline CDR1 and CDR2 sequences are MNHEY and SMNVEV (reference sequence). DNA for the CDR3: TGTGCCAGCAGTTTCCGGACTGGCACCGGGGAGCTGTTTTTT. Protein product: CASSFRTGTGELFF.

The rearrangement links TRBV9 to TRBJ1-6; tentative D call: TRBD1 (6 bases). Deletions cut 2 bases from V and 5 bases from J, with 11 bases between. CDR1 SGDLS and CDR2 YYNGEE come from the germline V gene. The CDR3 extends over 15 amino acids. The CDR3 is CASSVGGADNSPLHF. The CDR3 coding sequence is TGTGCCAGCAGCGTGGGGGGGGCGGATAATTCACCCCTCCACTTT.

The DNA for the CDR3 is TGTGCCACCAGCAGAGAGTACACCATGGCCTACACCTTC. This translates into CATSREYTMAYTF. The J gene is TRBJ1-2, the V gene TRBV15, with D unclear. V gave up 0 bases and J gave up 10 bases, with 12 bases separating them. Germline CDR1 and CDR2: LNHNV and YYDKDF (reference sequence). CDR3 size: 13 residues.

V and J are TRBV28 and TRBJ1-2, with 8 bases identical to TRBD1. The V gene end was trimmed by 3 bases and the J gene end by 0 bases; junction bases not matched to a gene: 0. CDR3 length: 14 residues. The V gene's germline CDR1 is MDHEN and CDR2 SYDVKM. The CDR3 DNA sequence: TGTGCCAGCAGTTTGGACAGGGCTAACTATGGCTACACCTTC. Translating it yields CASSLDRANYGYTF.

V is TRBV19 and J is TRBJ1-1, with 12 bases that match TRBD1. Unmatched junction bases numbered 4, after V lost 4 bases and J lost 1 base. This CDR3 contains 16 residues. Per germline, CDR1 LNHDA and CDR2 SQIVND (reference sequence). The DNA of the CDR3 is TGTGCCAGTAGTACTACGGGACAGGGGGCGAACACTGAAGCTTTCTTT. Protein product: CASSTTGQGANTEAFF. Complete variable domain (other parts from reference TRBV19 and TRBJ1-1): DGGITQSPKYLFRKEGQNVTLSCEQNLNHDAMYWYRQDPGQGLRLIYYSQIVNDFQKGDIAEGYSVSREKKESFPLTVTSAQKNPTAFYLCASSTTGQGANTEAFFGQGTRLTVV.

The CDR3 loop is CASSIAGLGDNEQFF. The CDR3 DNA reads TGTGCCAGTAGTATAGCCGGATTAGGAGACAATGAGCAGTTCTTC. The chain joins TRBV19 to TRBJ2-1, with D hard to call. Trimming took 1 base from V and 5 from J, leaving 12 bases between them. The CDR3 has 15 amino acids. From germline, CDR1 is LNHDA and CDR2 SQIVND (reference sequence). The entire variable domain, with the rest obtained from reference TRBV19 and TRBJ2-1, is as follows: DGGITQSPKYLFRKEGQNVTLSCEQNLNHDAMYWYRQDPGQGLRLIYYSQIVNDFQKGDIAEGYSVSREKKESFPLTVTSAQKNPTAFYLCASSIAGLGDNEQFFGPGTRLTVL.

The J gene is TRBJ2-3, the V gene TRBV11-2, with 10 bases fitting TRBD1. Germline values: CDR1 SGHAT, CDR2 FQNNGV. The CDR3 extends over 16 amino acids. V dropped 5 bases and J dropped 2; count of bases not matched to a gene: 7. The DNA for the CDR3 is TGTGCCAGCAGCCCTCAGGACAGGGGGTTCACAGATACGCAGTATTTT. Its protein is CASSPQDRGFTDTQYF.

The genes are TRBV3-1 (or the pseudogene TRBV3-2) and TRBJ2-3; perhaps TRBD2 as D (7 bases). V lost 0 bases, J lost 2 bases, and 12 bases lay in between. This CDR3 comprises 16 residues. In germline, CDR1 is LGHDT, CDR2 YNNKEL (reference sequence). The CDR3 DNA reads TGTGCCAGCAGCCAAGATTCGGGGGGCGTCACAGATACGCAGTATTTT. This codes for CASSQDSGGVTDTQYF.

V and J are TRBV12-3 or TRBV12-4 and TRBJ1-2, with D hard to call. The CDR3 is 12 amino acids. With 9 bases removed from V and 1 base from J, the gap between germline ends came to 9 bases. The CDR3 region is CARTPRNYGYTF. The CDR3 DNA is TGTGCCAGGACACCCCGTAACTATGGCTACACCTTC.

The rearrangement uses TRBV18 and TRBJ1-5; possibly TRBD1 for D (5 bases). The CDR3 loop spans 13 amino acids. Trimming stripped 5 bases from V and 2 bases from J, with 7 bases between. CDR1 is KGHSH and CDR2 is LQKENI in the germline V gene. CDR3 nucleotides: TGTGCCAGCTCAGGGGCGGGCAATCAGCCCCAGCATTTT. Protein product: CASSGAGNQPQHF.

This chain links TRBV6-5 with TRBJ1-3, with a weak D call TRBD1 (5 bases). The CDR3 contains 12 residues. Per the germline V gene, CDR1 is MNHEY and CDR2 is SVGAGI. Trimming shortened V by 10 bases and J by 4 bases, and 11 bases separated the two germline ends. This CDR3 reads CATQGTGNTIYF. CDR3 bases: TGTGCCACCCAGGGAACCGGAAACACCATATATTTT.

This clone was seen a single time. This sequence joins TRBV18 and TRBJ2-1; 9 bases are shared with TRBD2. This CDR3 comprises 16 residues. Unmatched junction bases numbered 9, after V lost 5 bases and J lost 4 bases. Per the germline V gene, CDR1 is KGHSH and CDR2 is LQKENI. CDR3 nucleotide sequence: TGTGCCAGCTCATTAGCGGGAGTGACGGTTTACAATGAGCAGTTCTTC. Its protein is CASSLAGVTVYNEQFF.

The V gene is TRBV6-5, the J gene TRBJ2-4, with 7 bases lining up with TRBD2. Per the germline V gene, CDR1 is MNHEY and CDR2 is SVGAGI. The CDR3 extends over 15 amino acids. Trimming removed 6 bases from V and 0 bases from J; junction bases left unmatched: 5. The CDR3: CASSSWGGAKNIQYF. Here the CDR3 DNA reads TGTGCCAGCAGCTCATGGGGGGGAGCCAAAAACATTCAGTACTTC.

The CDR3 DNA reads TGTGCCAGCAGCCTTTCCGACACCAATGAGCAGTTCTTC. Residues: CASSLSDTNEQFF. The genes are TRBV7-3 and TRBJ2-1; D remains ambiguous. The germline V gene encodes CDR1 SGHTA and CDR2 FQGTGA. The CDR3 covers 13 residues. V lost 5 bases and J lost 6, with 11 bases in between. The variable domain in full, with the rest retrieved from reference TRBV7-3 and TRBJ2-1, is GAGVSQTPSNKVTEKGKYVELRCDPISGHTALYWYRQSLGQGPEFLIYFQGTGAADDSGLPNDRFFAVRPEGSVSTLKIQRTERGDSAVYLCASSLSDTNEQFFGPGTRLTVL.

V and J are TRBV27 and TRBJ1-6; D possibly corresponds to TRBD1 (5 bases). Trimming left V 3 bases short and J 2 bases short, with 11 bases between. The CDR3 is made up of 16 amino acids. Germline CDR1 reads MNHEY; CDR2 reads SMNVEV (reference sequence). CDR3: CASSFRGIPYNSPLHF. The CDR3 DNA is TGTGCCAGCAGTTTTAGGGGAATACCCTATAATTCACCCCTCCACTTT.

This clone was counted a few times. The rearrangement joins TRBV5-5 to TRBJ2-7; no firm D call. CDR3 length: 13 amino acids. The V gene lost 0 bases and the J gene lost 3 bases, with 7 bases spanning the gap. The germline CDR1 and CDR2 sequences are SGHKS and YYEKEE (reference sequence). The CDR3 sequence is CASSLANGYEQYF. Here the CDR3 DNA reads TGTGCCAGCAGCTTGGCCAACGGCTACGAGCAGTACTTC.

The J gene is TRBJ1-2, the V gene TRBV29-1; 9 bases align to TRBD1. Per the germline V gene, CDR1 is SQVTM and CDR2 is ANQGSEA. V shed 6 bases, J shed 7 bases, and the junction held 6 bases outside the gene matches. The CDR3 loop spans 12 amino acids. DNA for the CDR3: TGCAGCGTGGGGACAGGGACAGTTGGCTACACCTTC. It specifies CSVGTGTVGYTF.

The chain joins TRBV7-9 to TRBJ1-2; D may be TRBD1 (5 bases). CDR3 size: 13 residues. Between the trimmed V and J ends, which lost 1 base and 5 bases, there was a span of 8 bases. Germline lookup yields CDR1 SEHNR and CDR2 FQNEAQ (reference sequence). The CDR3 sequence: CASSLETAYGYTF. Written as DNA, the CDR3 is TGTGCCAGCAGCTTAGAGACAGCTTATGGCTACACCTTC.

This chain connects TRBV24-1 to TRBJ2-5; the match to TRBD2 covers 8 bases. Germline trimming cut 7 bases from V and 5 bases from J; bases unmatched to any gene: 11. This CDR3 contains 15 residues. In germline, CDR1 is KGHDR, CDR2 SFDVKD. The chain's CDR3 is CATSGGGQHTETQYF. The CDR3 nucleotides read TGTGCCACCAGCGGGGGGGGCCAGCATACGGAGACCCAGTACTTC.

The chain has TRBV19 and TRBJ1-6, with TRBD1 identical over 8 bases. There are 14 residues in the CDR3. The V and J ends lost 10 bases and 8 bases, in that order; junction bases with no gene match: 10. Germline V lookup: CDR1 LNHDA, CDR2 SQIVND (reference sequence). CDR3 in DNA: TGTGCCACCACCCCAGGGGGCATTGATTCACCCCTCCACTTT. This gives the protein CATTPGGIDSPLHF. Full variable domain (remainder filled in from reference TRBV19 and TRBJ1-6): DGGITQSPKYLFRKEGQNVTLSCEQNLNHDAMYWYRQDPGQGLRLIYYSQIVNDFQKGDIAEGYSVSREKKESFPLTVTSAQKNPTAFYLCATTPGGIDSPLHFGNGTRLTVT.

The J gene is TRBJ1-4, the V gene TRBV7-9, with TRBD1 identical over 7 bases. Germline V gene sequence: CDR1 SEHNR, CDR2 FQNEAQ (reference sequence). V lost 2 bases, J lost 13 bases, and 10 bases stayed unmatched. The CDR3 has 14 residues. CDR3 DNA: TGTGCCAGCAGCTTATCCCCTGACAGGGCGACACTGTTTTTT. This encodes CASSLSPDRATLFF. Supplemented by reference TRBV7-9 and TRBJ1-4, the full variable domain reads DTGVSQNPRHKITKRGQNVTFRCDPISEHNRLYWYRQTLGQGPEFLTYFQNEAQLEKSRLLSDRFSAERPKGSFSTLEIQRTEQGDSAMYLCASSLSPDRATLFFGSGTQLSVL.

The rearrangement uses TRBV12-3 or TRBV12-4 and TRBJ2-5, with D possibly matching TRBD2 (5 bases). This CDR3 is 12 amino acids long. Trimming stripped 5 bases from V and 10 bases from J, with 14 bases between. The CDR3 here is CASSKVSADQYF. The CDR3 nucleotides are TGTGCCAGCAGTAAGGTTTCAGCGGACCAGTACTTC.

The DNA for the CDR3 is TGTGCCAGCAGTTTATCGTGGCAGAACTACAATGAGCAGTTCTTC. Residues: CASSLSWQNYNEQFF. V is TRBV27 and J is TRBJ2-1; D remains ambiguous. Trimming left V 0 bases short and J 3 bases short, with 9 bases between. Germline V gene sequence: CDR1 MNHEY, CDR2 SMNVEV (reference sequence). There are 15 residues in the CDR3.

The chain uses TRBV28 and TRBJ1-2; possibly TRBD1 for D (5 bases). With 7 bases removed from V and 4 bases from J, the gap between germline ends came to 19 bases. CDR1 and CDR2 (germline): MDHEN, SYDVKM. The CDR3 loop spans 15 amino acids. The DNA for the CDR3 is TGTGCCAGCACCCTGGACGCGAACGGGGGCTATGGCTACACCTTC. Its translation is CASTLDANGGYGYTF.

This clone showed up just a few times. This chain uses TRBV25-1 with TRBJ2-6, with D tentatively TRBD1 (6 bases). Germline values: CDR1 MGHDK, CDR2 SYGVNS. V lost 4 bases and J lost 3, with 10 bases in between. CDR3 length: 15 amino acids. DNA of the CDR3: TGTGCCAGCAGTGGAGGGGGATTTGGGGCCAACGTCCTGACTTTC. Translated, it gives CASSGGGFGANVLTF.